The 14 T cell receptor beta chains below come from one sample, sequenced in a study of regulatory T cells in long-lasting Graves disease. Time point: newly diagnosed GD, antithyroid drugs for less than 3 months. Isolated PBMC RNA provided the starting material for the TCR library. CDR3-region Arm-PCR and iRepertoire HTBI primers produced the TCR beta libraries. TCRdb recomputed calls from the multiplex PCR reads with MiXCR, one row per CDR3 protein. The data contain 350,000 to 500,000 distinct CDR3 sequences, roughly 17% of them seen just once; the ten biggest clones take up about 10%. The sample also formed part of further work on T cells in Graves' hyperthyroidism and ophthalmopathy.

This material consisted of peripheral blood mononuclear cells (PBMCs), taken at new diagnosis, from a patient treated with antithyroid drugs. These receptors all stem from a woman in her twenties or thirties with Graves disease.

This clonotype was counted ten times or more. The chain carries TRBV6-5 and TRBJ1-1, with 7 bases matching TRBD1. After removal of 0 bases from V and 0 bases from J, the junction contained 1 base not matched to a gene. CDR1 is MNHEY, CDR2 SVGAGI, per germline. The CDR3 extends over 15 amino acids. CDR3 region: CASSYSRGLNTEAFF. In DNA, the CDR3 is TGTGCCAGCAGTTACTCGAGGGGGCTGAACACTGAAGCTTTCTTT.

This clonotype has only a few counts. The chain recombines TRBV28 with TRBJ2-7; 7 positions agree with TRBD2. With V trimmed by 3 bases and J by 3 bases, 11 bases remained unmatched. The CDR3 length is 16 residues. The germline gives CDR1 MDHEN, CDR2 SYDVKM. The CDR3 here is CASSFQGRTSNYEQYF. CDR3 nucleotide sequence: TGTGCCAGCAGTTTCCAAGGGCGGACTAGTAACTACGAGCAGTACTTC.

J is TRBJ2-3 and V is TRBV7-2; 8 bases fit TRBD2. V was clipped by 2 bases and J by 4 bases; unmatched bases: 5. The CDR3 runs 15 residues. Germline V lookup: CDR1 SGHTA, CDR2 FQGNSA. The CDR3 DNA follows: TGTGCCAGCAGCTTACCTAGCGGGTTCGCAGATACGCAGTATTTT. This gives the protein CASSLPSGFADTQYF.

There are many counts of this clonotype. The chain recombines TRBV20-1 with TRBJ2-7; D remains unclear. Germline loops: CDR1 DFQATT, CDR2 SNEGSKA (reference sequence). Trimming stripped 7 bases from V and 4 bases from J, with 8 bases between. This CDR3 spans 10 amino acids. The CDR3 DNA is TGCAGTGGAACCCCGTACGAGCAGTACTTC. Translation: CSGTPYEQYF.

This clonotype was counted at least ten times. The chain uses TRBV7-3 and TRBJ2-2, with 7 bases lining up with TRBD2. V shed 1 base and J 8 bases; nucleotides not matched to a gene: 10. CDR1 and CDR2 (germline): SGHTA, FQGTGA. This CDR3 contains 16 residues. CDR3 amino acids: CASSLSGLAVKGELFF. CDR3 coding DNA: TGTGCCAGCAGCTTAAGTGGTCTAGCGGTCAAGGGGGAGCTGTTTTTT.

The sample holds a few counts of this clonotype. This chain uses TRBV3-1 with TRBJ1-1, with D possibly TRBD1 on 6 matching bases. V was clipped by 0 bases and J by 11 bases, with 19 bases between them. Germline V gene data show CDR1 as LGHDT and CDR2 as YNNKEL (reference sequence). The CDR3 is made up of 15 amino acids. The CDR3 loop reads CASSQDWSWDISAFF. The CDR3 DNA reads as TGTGCCAGCAGCCAAGATTGGTCCTGGGACATCTCTGCTTTCTTT.

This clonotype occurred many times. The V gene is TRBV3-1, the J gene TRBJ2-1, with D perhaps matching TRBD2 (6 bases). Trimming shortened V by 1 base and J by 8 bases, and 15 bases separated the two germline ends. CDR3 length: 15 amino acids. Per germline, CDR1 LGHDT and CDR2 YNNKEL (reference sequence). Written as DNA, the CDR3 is TGTGCCAGCAGCCAAGTGGGGGTGACTAGGGATGAGCAGTTCTTC. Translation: CASSQVGVTRDEQFF.

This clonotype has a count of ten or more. The CDR3 sequence is CASSLAGPVTEAFF. The DNA for the CDR3 is TGTGCCAGCAGCTTAGCCGGGCCGGTCACTGAAGCTTTCTTT. The chain carries TRBV11-2 and TRBJ1-1; the D is unclear. This CDR3 contains 14 residues. Looked up from germline, CDR1 is SGHAT and CDR2 is FQNNGV. V lost 1 base and J 4 bases, leaving 10 bases between the germline ends.

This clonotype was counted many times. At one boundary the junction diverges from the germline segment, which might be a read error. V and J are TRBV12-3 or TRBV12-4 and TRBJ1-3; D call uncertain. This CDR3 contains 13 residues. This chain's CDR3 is CATSFNAGNTIYF. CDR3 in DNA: TGTGCCACCAGTTTCAATGCTGGAAACACCATATATTTT.

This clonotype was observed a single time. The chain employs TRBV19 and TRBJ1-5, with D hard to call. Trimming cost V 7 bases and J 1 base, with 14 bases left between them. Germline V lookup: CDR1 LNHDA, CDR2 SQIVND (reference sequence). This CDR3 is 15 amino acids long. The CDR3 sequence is CASMEGPRSNQPQHF. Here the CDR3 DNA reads TGTGCCAGTATGGAGGGCCCGAGGAGCAATCAGCCCCAGCATTTT.

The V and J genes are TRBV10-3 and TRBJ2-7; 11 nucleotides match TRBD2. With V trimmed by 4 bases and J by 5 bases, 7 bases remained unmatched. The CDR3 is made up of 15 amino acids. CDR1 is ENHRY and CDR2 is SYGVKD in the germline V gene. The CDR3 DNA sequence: TGTGCCATCAGTGCGGCTAGCGGGAGGAATAACGAGCAGTACTTC. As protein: CAISAASGRNNEQYF.

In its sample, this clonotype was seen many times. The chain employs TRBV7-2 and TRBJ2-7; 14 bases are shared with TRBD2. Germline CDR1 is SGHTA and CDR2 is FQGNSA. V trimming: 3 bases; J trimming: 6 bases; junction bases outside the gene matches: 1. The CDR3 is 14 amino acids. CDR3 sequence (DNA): TGTGCCAGCAGCTTCGGACTAGCGGGGGGCGAGCAGTACTTC. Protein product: CASSFGLAGGEQYF.

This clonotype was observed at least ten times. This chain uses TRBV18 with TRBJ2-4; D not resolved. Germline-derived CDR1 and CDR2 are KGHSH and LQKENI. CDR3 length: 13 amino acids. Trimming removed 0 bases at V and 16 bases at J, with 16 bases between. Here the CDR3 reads CASSPPMALAPYF. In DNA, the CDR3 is TGTGCCAGCTCACCACCAATGGCCCTGGCGCCATACTTC.

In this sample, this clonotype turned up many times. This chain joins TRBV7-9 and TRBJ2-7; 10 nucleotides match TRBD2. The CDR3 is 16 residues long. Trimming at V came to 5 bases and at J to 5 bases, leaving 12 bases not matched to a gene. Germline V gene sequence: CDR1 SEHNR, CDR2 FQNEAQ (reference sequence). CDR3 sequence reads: CASSPPTSGPTNEQYF. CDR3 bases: TGTGCCAGCAGCCCCCCGACTAGCGGGCCGACCAACGAGCAGTACTTC.